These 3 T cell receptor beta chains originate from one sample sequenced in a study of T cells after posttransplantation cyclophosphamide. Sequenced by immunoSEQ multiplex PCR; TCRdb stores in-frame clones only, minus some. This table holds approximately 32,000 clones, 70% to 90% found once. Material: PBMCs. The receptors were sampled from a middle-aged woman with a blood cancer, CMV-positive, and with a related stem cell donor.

CDR3 nucleotide sequence: TGTGCCAGCAAGGAGGGCAAAGATGGCTACACCTTC. Translation gives CASKEGKDGYTF. V is TRBV28 and J is TRBJ1-2; D uncertain. V was pared by 7 bases and J by 6 bases, with 12 bases between. CDR3 size: 12 residues. Germline CDR1 is MDHEN and CDR2 is SYDVKM.

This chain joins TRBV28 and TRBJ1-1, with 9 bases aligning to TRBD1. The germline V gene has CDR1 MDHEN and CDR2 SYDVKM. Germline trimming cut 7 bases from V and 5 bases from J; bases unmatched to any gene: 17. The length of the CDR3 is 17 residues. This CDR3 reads CASTLWGDRAYGTEAFF. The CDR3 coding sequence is TGTGCCAGCACTTTGTGGGGGGACAGGGCCTATGGGACTGAAGCTTTCTTT.

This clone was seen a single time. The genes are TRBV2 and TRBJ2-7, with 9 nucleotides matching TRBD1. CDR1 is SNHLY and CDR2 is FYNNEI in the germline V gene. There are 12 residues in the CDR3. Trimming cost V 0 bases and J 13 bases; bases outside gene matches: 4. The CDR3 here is CASSEAGQGLYF. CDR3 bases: TGTGCCAGCAGTGAAGCGGGACAGGGTCTCTACTTC.